Following are 18 T cell receptor beta chains from one sample sequenced in a study of cytomegalovirus exposure and HLA in healthy donors (dated by TCRdb to the late 2010s). Libraries were constructed by the immunoSEQ multiplex PCR assay. The multiplex PCR relied on a mix of 60 forward primers for TCR Vbeta segments and 13 reverse primers for TCR Jbeta segments. This immuneACCESS table, as held by TCRdb, lists in-frame sequences with V and J called but not all clones. Of the missing ones, under half trace to an unresolved V gene in checked studies; the others have no known cause. The table for this sample lists about 210,000 clones; 81% of them were counted only once. The ten most abundant clones make up 3.4% of the sample. Sequencing input: PBMCs. Receptors were obtained from a man in his forties in good health and CMV-seropositive.

This sequence joins TRBV9 and TRBJ2-3; 10 positions match TRBD2. CDR3 length: 19 residues. The germline V gene has CDR1 SGDLS and CDR2 YYNGEE. V lost 3 bases to trimming and J lost 0 bases; unmatched junction nucleotides: 13. The CDR3 protein is CASSGRWLAGARSTDTQYF. The CDR3 DNA follows: TGTGCCAGCAGCGGGCGATGGCTAGCGGGGGCCAGGAGCACAGATACGCAGTATTTT.

This clone appeared once. V is TRBV9 and J is TRBJ2-7; perhaps TRBD2 as D (6 bases). V lost 0 bases and J 2 bases, leaving 12 bases between the germline ends. CDR1 and CDR2 (germline): SGDLS, YYNGEE. This CDR3 is 15 amino acids long. DNA of the CDR3: TGTGCCAGCAGCGTAGGGGCTAGCGAAACCTACGAGCAGTACTTC. Protein: CASSVGASETYEQYF. Looking up the rest from reference TRBV9 and TRBJ2-7 gives the full variable domain: DSGVTQTPKHLITATGQRVTLRCSPRSGDLSVYWYQQSLDQGLQFLIQYYNGEERAKGNILERFSAQQFPDLHSELNLSSLELGDSALYFCASSVGASETYEQYFGPGTRLTVT.

This clone appeared a single time. The chain carries TRBV15 and TRBJ1-2, with TRBD1 matching 8 bases. The CDR3 runs 13 residues. Germline V gives CDR1 LNHNV, CDR2 YYDKDF (reference sequence). V lost 7 bases, J lost 4 bases, and 5 bases stayed unmatched. The CDR3 DNA follows: TGTGCCACCACCCGGACAGGGATCTATGGCTACACCTTC. The encoded protein is CATTRTGIYGYTF. Together with reference TRBV15 and TRBJ1-2, the CDR3 gives the full variable domain: DAMVIQNPRYQVTQFGKPVTLSCSQTLNHNVMYWYQQKSSQAPKLLFHYYDKDFNNEADTPDNFQSRRPNTSFCFLDIRSPGLGDTAMYLCATTRTGIYGYTFGSGTRLTVV.

The rearrangement links TRBV28 to TRBJ2-5; D possibly corresponds to TRBD1 (5 bases). Germline-derived CDR1 and CDR2 are MDHEN and SYDVKM. This CDR3 contains 15 residues. Trimming removed 4 bases from V and 1 base from J, with 13 bases in between. The CDR3 bases are TGTGCCAGCAGTTGGGCACAGGTGGGCCAAGAGACCCAGTACTTC. Translation gives CASSWAQVGQETQYF.

V usage is TRBV27 and J usage is TRBJ2-7; maybe TRBD2 (5 bases). Trimming stripped 3 bases from V and 2 bases from J, with 11 bases between. Germline V gene lookup returns CDR1 MNHEY and CDR2 SMNVEV (reference sequence). The CDR3 is 14 amino acids. The CDR3 is CASSFGGRTYEQYF. The CDR3 DNA sequence: TGTGCCAGCAGTTTTGGCGGGCGGACCTACGAGCAGTACTTC.

The chain is built from TRBV7-3 and TRBJ2-2; 14 bases are a match to TRBD2. CDR1 is SGHTA, CDR2 FQGTGA, per germline. V dropped 5 bases and J dropped 5; count of bases not matched to a gene: 10. CDR3 length: 18 amino acids. CDR3 DNA sequence: TGTGCCAGCAGCCCCGGACTAGCGGGGGGCCGGCGGACCGGGGAGCTGTTTTTT. As protein: CASSPGLAGGRRTGELFF.

This sequence joins TRBV5-6 and TRBJ2-7, with 8 bases lining up with TRBD2. V lost 4 bases and J lost 3; bases outside the gene matches: 9. The germline gives CDR1 SGHDT, CDR2 YYEEEE. This CDR3 region has 15 residues. CDR3: CASSTSSGTRYEQYF. DNA of the CDR3: TGTGCCAGCAGCACAAGTAGCGGGACGCGCTACGAGCAGTACTTC.

With regard to this clone: Other DNA sequences in this sample translate to the same CDR3. This chain joins TRBV27 and TRBJ1-5; a weak D match, TRBD1 (6 bases). Per germline, CDR1 MNHEY and CDR2 SMNVEV (reference sequence). Between the trimmed V and J ends, which lost 5 bases and 6 bases, there was a span of 17 bases. This CDR3 contains 15 residues. The CDR3 DNA sequence: TGTGCCAGCAGTCCGCTTGGGGGGGCGGGTCAGCCCCAGCATTTT. This encodes CASSPLGGAGQPQHF.

The chain joins TRBV5-4 to TRBJ2-5, with D tentatively TRBD2 (6 bases). Germline V lookup: CDR1 SGHNT, CDR2 YYREEE (reference sequence). This CDR3 has 15 amino acids. V lost 4 bases, J lost 3 bases, and 16 bases lay in between. DNA of the CDR3: TGTGCCAGCAGCAAATACCGGGACTTCAAAGAGACCCAGTACTTC. It encodes CASSKYRDFKETQYF.

The chain is built from TRBV28 and TRBJ1-1; 11 bases align to TRBD1. The junction had 12 bases not matched to a gene; V was cut back by 6 bases and J by 6 bases. This CDR3 is 16 amino acids long. CDR1 MDHEN and CDR2 SYDVKM come from the germline V gene. Here the CDR3 reads CASRPQRTGGFAEAFF. As DNA, the CDR3 is TGTGCCAGCAGACCTCAAAGGACAGGGGGCTTCGCTGAAGCTTTCTTT.

This chain connects TRBV7-8 to TRBJ2-3; TRBD1 matches 10 bases. The CDR3 runs to 16 residues. The trim removed 2 bases at V and 4 bases at J, leaving 6 bases unmatched. CDR1 SGHVS and CDR2 FQNEAQ come from the germline V gene. CDR3 nucleotides: TGTGCCAGCAGCTTAACGGACAGGGGGTGGGCAGATACGCAGTATTTT. Amino acid sequence: CASSLTDRGWADTQYF. Full variable domain (rest looked up from reference TRBV7-8 and TRBJ2-3): GAGVSQSPRYKVAKRGQDVALRCDPISGHVSLFWYQQALGQGPEFLTYFQNEAQLDKSGLPSDRFFAERPEGSVSTLKIQRTQQEDSAVYLCASSLTDRGWADTQYFGPGTRLTVL.

The J gene is TRBJ2-7, the V gene TRBV7-9; 8 nucleotides align to TRBD1. The ends lost 5 bases at V and 0 bases at J; junction bases unmatched: 12. The CDR3 totals 17 residues. CDR1 SEHNR and CDR2 FQNEAQ come from the germline V gene (reference sequence). This CDR3 reads CASSNPLGQGLSYEQYF. The CDR3, as DNA: TGTGCCAGCAGCAACCCCCTCGGACAGGGCCTCTCCTACGAGCAGTACTTC.

The chain recombines TRBV6-1 with TRBJ1-5, with no clear D. The CDR3 covers 13 residues. Germline V lookup: CDR1 MNHNS, CDR2 SASEGT. V shed 3 bases and J shed 3 bases, with 6 bases lying between them. CDR3 DNA sequence: TGTGCCAGCAGTGAGGAGCCCAATCAGCCCCAGCATTTT. Protein sequence: CASSEEPNQPQHF.

This clone has only a few counts. The genes are TRBV27 and TRBJ1-1; weak D call: TRBD1 (5 bases). The CDR3 is 13 residues long. The germline gives CDR1 MNHEY, CDR2 SMNVEV (reference sequence). Deletions cut 6 bases from V and 4 bases from J, with 12 bases between. The CDR3, as DNA: TGTGCCAGCAGATACGTGGGGGGCACTGAAGCTTTCTTT. This translates into CASRYVGGTEAFF.

The J gene is TRBJ1-6, the V gene TRBV15, with TRBD1 as a possible D gene (5 bases). CDR1 and CDR2 (germline): LNHNV, YYDKDF (reference sequence). This CDR3 region has 15 residues. V lost 8 bases and J 1 base, leaving 12 bases between the germline ends. The CDR3 loop is CATRTEGSYNSPLHF. The CDR3 nucleotides are TGTGCCACCCGAACGGAGGGGTCCTATAATTCACCCCTCCACTTT.

The chain employs TRBV7-7 and TRBJ2-1, with 11 bases aligning to TRBD2. Trimming at V came to 1 base and at J to 10 bases, leaving 6 bases not matched to a gene. CDR1 and CDR2 from the germline V gene are SSHAT and FNYEAQ (reference sequence). This CDR3 contains 15 residues. CDR3: CASSLGSGRVGEQFF. Here the CDR3 DNA reads TGTGCCAGCAGCTTAGGTAGCGGGAGGGTTGGCGAGCAGTTCTTC.

In its sample, this clone was seen once. The rearrangement joins TRBV18 to TRBJ1-2; TRBD1 matches at 8 bases. The V segment lost 3 bases and the J segment 6 bases; nucleotides outside the gene matches: 12. The CDR3 has 16 amino acids. The germline CDR1 and CDR2 sequences are KGHSH and LQKENI. The CDR3 DNA reads TGTGCCAGCTCACCCGAAGGACAGGGCGGGCTCAATGGCTACACCTTC. It translates to CASSPEGQGGLNGYTF.

V gene TRBV27 combines with J gene TRBJ2-7; 7 bases agree with TRBD1. The CDR3 has 14 residues. The germline gives CDR1 MNHEY, CDR2 SMNVEV (reference sequence). After removal of 6 bases from V and 3 bases from J, the junction contained 8 bases not matched to a gene. This CDR3 reads CASSPGQLIYEQYF. The CDR3 bases are TGTGCCAGCAGCCCGGGACAGCTTATCTACGAGCAGTACTTC.